This T cell receptor (beta chain) was sequenced during a study of blood T cell repertoires in COVID-19. Study-level information: COVID-19 samples from acute and convalescent phases originated in the United States, Italy and Spain. T cells, B-cell-depleted T cells, or PBMCs supplied cDNA or gDNA.

Per the original data handling: Amplification of reference gene primers provided the estimated nucleated cell counts. TCRdb's copy holds only in-frame clones and misses some; the assay was immunoSEQ multiplex PCR. V and J calls and clone size are given by that table; D and trimming were obtained from the DNA. The repertoire holds over 100,000 clones, with over 80% as singletons. Only one count was recorded for this clone. Other DNA sequences of this sample code for an identical CDR3. The V end was cut by 4 bases, the J end by 4 bases, with 8 bases between. Germline V lookup: CDR1 SGHNT, CDR2 YYREEE (reference sequence). The CDR3 loop spans 12 amino acids.

This chain connects TRBV5-4 to TRBJ1-2; D may be TRBD1 (5 bases). Sequenced input: peripheral blood. This TCR derives from a human donor in a cohort sampled during active COVID-19. CDR3 residues: CASSPDSYGYTF. The CDR3 bases are TGTGCCAGCAGCCCTGACAGCTATGGCTACACCTTC.